One and the same sample provided the 14 T cell receptor beta chains below, sequenced in a study of cytomegalovirus exposure and HLA in healthy donors (dated by TCRdb to the late 2010s). Library prep was done by the immunoSEQ multiplex PCR assay. For the multiplex PCR, a mixture combining 60 forward primers for TCR Vbeta segments and 13 reverse primers for TCR Jbeta segments was used. Drawn from immuneACCESS, this table holds only the in-frame rearrangements with V and J called that TCRdb kept. Clones are partly lost; checked studies trace under half to an unresolved V gene and leave the rest unexplained. The table for this sample lists roughly 98,000 clones; 65% to 80% of them were counted only once. The ten largest clonotypes hold 2.5% to 3.5% of the sample. The sequencing sample was made of PBMCs. The receptors stem from a female donor in good health and CMV-seropositive.

This clone has just a few counts. The chain links TRBV5-6 to TRBJ1-5; 9 positions match TRBD1. V shed 3 bases and J 7 bases; nucleotides not matched to a gene: 2. This CDR3 has 13 residues. In germline, CDR1 is SGHDT, CDR2 YYEEEE. The CDR3 DNA reads as TGTGCCAGCAGCTGGGGACAGGGACAGCCCCAGCATTTT. Translating gives CASSWGQGQPQHF.

The rearrangement joins TRBV7-6 to TRBJ1-6, with D maybe TRBD1 (5 bases). V was clipped by 1 base and J by 8 bases, with 9 bases between them. The CDR3 extends over 14 amino acids. The germline CDR1 and CDR2 sequences are SGHVS and FNYEAQ. CDR3 region: CASSLEGADSPLHF. The CDR3 nucleotides read TGTGCCAGCAGCTTAGAAGGGGCCGATTCACCCCTCCACTTT. Filled out from reference TRBV7-6 and TRBJ1-6, the complete variable domain reads GAGVSQSPRYKVTKRGQDVALRCDPISGHVSLYWYRQALGQGPEFLTYFNYEAQQDKSGLPNDRFSAERPEGSISTLTIQRTEQRDSAMYRCASSLEGADSPLHFGNGTRLTVT.

The V gene is TRBV29-1, the J gene TRBJ2-7; maybe TRBD1 (6 bases). CDR3 length: 14 amino acids. The ends were cut back, 3 bases at V and 0 bases at J, with 12 bases in the middle. CDR1 and CDR2 (germline): SQVTM, ANQGSEA. The CDR3 DNA reads as TGCAGCGTTGAGTGGGACACAGGCTCCTACGAGCAGTACTTC. Its protein is CSVEWDTGSYEQYF.

This rearrangement joins TRBV5-1 to TRBJ2-6; possible D gene TRBD1, 5 bases. V shed 2 bases and J shed 4 bases, with 19 bases lying between them. Germline values: CDR1 SGHRS, CDR2 YFSETQ. This CDR3 is built from 18 residues. The CDR3 spells CASSFPDISTPGANVLTF. Written as DNA, the CDR3 is TGCGCCAGCAGCTTCCCGGACATATCAACCCCCGGGGCCAACGTCCTGACTTTC.

The rearrangement uses TRBV7-2 and TRBJ2-1; 7 positions agree with TRBD1. The V gene end was trimmed by 2 bases and the J gene end by 2 bases; junction bases not matched to a gene: 3. The CDR3 covers 15 residues. Germline CDR1 is SGHTA and CDR2 is FQGNSA. Here the CDR3 DNA reads TGTGCCAGCAGCTTACCCGGACAGGCCTACAATGAGCAGTTCTTC. This sequence encodes CASSLPGQAYNEQFF.

This clone was observed once. This chain connects TRBV29-1 to TRBJ2-1, with 7 bases that match TRBD1. This CDR3 has 12 residues. CDR1 and CDR2 from the germline V gene are SQVTM and ANQGSEA. Trimming removed 6 bases from V and 9 bases from J; junction bases left unmatched: 8. The CDR3 protein is CSVGQVNTEQFF. The CDR3, as DNA: TGCAGCGTCGGACAGGTTAACACTGAGCAGTTCTTC.

This clone has just one count. The V call is TRBV9, the J call TRBJ2-1; 7 bases fit TRBD2. CDR1 SGDLS and CDR2 YYNGEE come from the germline V gene. Trimming took 0 bases from V and 4 from J; bases not matched to a gene: 7. The CDR3 has 16 residues. The CDR3 DNA reads TGTGCCAGCAGCGTAGAAGGGAGGGCCCTTTACAATGAGCAGTTCTTC. Translated: CASSVEGRALYNEQFF.

The rearrangement links TRBV6-5 to TRBJ1-1, with TRBD1 identical over 8 bases. CDR1 and CDR2 from the germline V gene are MNHEY and SVGAGI. V was clipped by 5 bases and J by 11 bases; unmatched bases: 10. The CDR3 is made up of 13 amino acids. The CDR3 reads CASSRGQGPGAFF. CDR3 DNA: TGTGCCAGCAGTAGAGGACAGGGCCCAGGGGCTTTCTTT.

V gene TRBV27 combines with J gene TRBJ2-7; 7 bases line up with TRBD2. CDR1 and CDR2 (germline): MNHEY, SMNVEV (reference sequence). This CDR3 contains 14 residues. The trim removed 6 bases at V and 3 bases at J, leaving 8 bases unmatched. This CDR3 is CASSPRWGGYEQYF. DNA of the CDR3: TGTGCCAGCAGCCCCAGGTGGGGGGGCTACGAGCAGTACTTC.

The chain links TRBV4-3 to TRBJ2-7, with 9 positions matching TRBD2. With 1 base clipped from V and 4 bases from J, the junction kept 5 bases outside the gene matches. Germline loops: CDR1 LGHNA, CDR2 YSLEER. This CDR3 is built from 15 residues. The CDR3 DNA reads TGCGCCAGCAGCCAAGGCGGGGGGGCCGGGTACGAGCAGTACTTC. This sequence encodes CASSQGGGAGYEQYF.

CDR3 loop: CASSQATGTGNEKLFF. The DNA of the CDR3 is TGCGCCAGCAGCCAGGCTACCGGGACAGGGAATGAAAAACTGTTTTTT. The chain links TRBV4-1 to TRBJ1-4; 9 positions agree with TRBD1. This CDR3 contains 16 residues. Germline V gene data show CDR1 as MGHRA and CDR2 as YSYEKL. Trimming removed 3 bases from V and 5 bases from J; junction bases left unmatched: 7.

The chain combines TRBV28 with TRBJ1-6, with no clear D. Germline CDR1 reads MDHEN; CDR2 reads SYDVKM. This CDR3 region has 15 residues. Trimming took 2 bases from V and 3 from J, leaving 8 bases between them. CDR3 region: CASSLGLNYNSPLHF. The CDR3 DNA reads TGTGCCAGCAGTTTAGGACTCAACTATAATTCACCCCTCCACTTT. Combining the CDR3 with reference TRBV28 and TRBJ1-6 gives the whole variable domain DVKVTQSSRYLVKRTGEKVFLECVQDMDHENMFWYRQDPGLGLRLIYFSYDVKMKEKGDIPEGYSVSREKKERFSLILESASTNQTSMYLCASSLGLNYNSPLHFGNGTRLTVT.

The chain couples TRBV6-5 to TRBJ1-2, with a weak D call TRBD1 (5 bases). Germline CDR1 reads MNHEY; CDR2 reads SVGAGI. The CDR3 is 15 amino acids. V lost 0 bases, J lost 5 bases, and 13 bases lay in between. CDR3 in amino acids: CASSYSSQDTYGYTF. The CDR3 DNA reads as TGTGCCAGCAGTTACTCTTCACAGGATACGTATGGCTACACCTTC.

The CDR3 nucleotides read TGTGCCAGCAGCAAAGGGAAGGACCTAGGCGGGACTAGCGGGTCCAATGAGCAGTTCTTC. This translates into CASSKGKDLGGTSGSNEQFF. V usage is TRBV21-1 and J usage is TRBJ2-1; TRBD2 is the table's D call and was not checked against the DNA. TRBV21-1 is noted as a pseudogene. The CDR3 contains 20 residues.